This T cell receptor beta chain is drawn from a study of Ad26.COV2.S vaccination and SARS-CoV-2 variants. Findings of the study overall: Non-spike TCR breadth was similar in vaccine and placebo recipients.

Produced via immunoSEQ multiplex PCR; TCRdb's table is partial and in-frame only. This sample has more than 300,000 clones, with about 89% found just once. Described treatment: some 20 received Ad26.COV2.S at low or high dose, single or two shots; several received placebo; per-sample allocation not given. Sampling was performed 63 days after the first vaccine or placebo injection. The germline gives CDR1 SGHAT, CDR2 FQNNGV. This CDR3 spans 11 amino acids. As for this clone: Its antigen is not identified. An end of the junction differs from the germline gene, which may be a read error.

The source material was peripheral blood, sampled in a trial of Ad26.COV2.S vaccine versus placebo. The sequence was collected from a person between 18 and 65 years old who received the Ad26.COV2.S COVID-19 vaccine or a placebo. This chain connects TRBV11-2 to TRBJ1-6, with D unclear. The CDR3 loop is CASSDLRWTVF. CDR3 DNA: TGTGCCAGCAGCGATCTTAGGTGGACGGTTTTT.